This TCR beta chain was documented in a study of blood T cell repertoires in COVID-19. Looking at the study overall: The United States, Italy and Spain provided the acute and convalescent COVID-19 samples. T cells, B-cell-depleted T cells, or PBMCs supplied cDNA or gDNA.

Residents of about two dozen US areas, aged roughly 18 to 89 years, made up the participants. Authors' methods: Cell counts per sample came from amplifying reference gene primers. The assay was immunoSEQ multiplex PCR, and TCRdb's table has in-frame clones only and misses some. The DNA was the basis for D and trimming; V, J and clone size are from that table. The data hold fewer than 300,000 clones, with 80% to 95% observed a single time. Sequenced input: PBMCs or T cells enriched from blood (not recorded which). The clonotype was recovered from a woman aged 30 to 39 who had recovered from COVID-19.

CDR3 loop: CAIGTVGILNYGYTF. The CDR3 DNA reads TGTGCCATCGGGACAGTTGGCATCCTTAACTATGGCTACACCTTC. The chain recombines TRBV10-3 with TRBJ1-2; TRBD1 matches at 7 bases. V shed 8 bases, J shed 1 base, and the junction held 10 bases outside the gene matches. CDR1 and CDR2 (germline): ENHRY, SYGVKD. The CDR3 is 15 residues long.